A selection of T cell receptor beta chains follows, all from one sample in a study of response to subunit inactivated influenza vaccine. TCRdb re-analysed the RT-PCR reads in MiXCR, keeping a single row per CDR3 protein. The sample has about 480,000 distinct CDR3 sequences, approximately 11% seen once. The specimen was PBMCs from blood, collected more than 35 days after vaccination. Receptor source: a man between 45 and 60 years old who received an inactivated influenza vaccine. The CDR3 runs from the conserved cysteine through the conserved F or W. A D gene is named only where the DNA matches it firmly. Size tells how often a clone was seen (once, few, many) or the class of an expanded clone, and some rows leave it out.

j_call | clone_size | d_call | v_call | cdr3_aa | cdr3_nt
TRBJ1-1 | many | . | TRBV29-1 | CSVTGWNTEAFF | TGCAGCGTTACAGGGTGGAACACTGAAGCTTTCTTT
TRBJ1-1 | . | TRBD1 | TRBV19 | CASSTGQGAPYEAFF | TGTGCCAGTAGTACCGGACAGGGGGCGCCTTATGAAGCTTTCTTT
TRBJ2-7 | few | TRBD2 | TRBV5-1 | CASKLAGPYEQYF | TGCGCCAGCAAACTAGCGGGACCCTACGAGCAGTACTTC
TRBJ2-1 | many | . | TRBV29-1 | CSADDLYNEQFF | TGCAGCGCCGACGATTTGTACAATGAGCAGTTCTTC
TRBJ2-1 | few | TRBD2 | TRBV28 | CASREQGLAVYNEQFF | TGTGCCAGCAGGGAACAGGGACTAGCGGTCTACAATGAGCAGTTCTTC
TRBJ2-6 | many | . | TRBV5-1 | CASSLEGTGANVLTF | TGCGCCAGCAGCTTGGAAGGAACTGGGGCCAACGTCCTGACTTTC
TRBJ2-3 | few | TRBD2 | TRBV4-1 | CASSQESGGAVGTDTQYF | TGCGCCAGCAGCCAAGAGAGCGGGGGGGCGGTCGGCACAGATACGCAGTATTTT
TRBJ2-2 | . | . | TRBV4-1 | CASSARAGATGELFF | TGCGCCAGCAGCGCTCGGGCAGGGGCGACCGGGGAGCTGTTTTTT
TRBJ2-1 | many | TRBD2 | TRBV5-1 | CASSLLGLAPYNEQFF | TGCGCCAGCAGCTTGCTGGGACTAGCGCCCTACAATGAGCAGTTCTTC
TRBJ2-7 | few | . | TRBV28 | CASSTAEYEQYF | TGTGCCAGCAGTACAGCGGAATACGAGCAGTACTTC
TRBJ2-7 | . | TRBD2 | TRBV9 | CASSGGLAGAYEQYF | TGTGCCAGCAGCGGGGGACTAGCGGGGGCCTACGAGCAGTACTTC
TRBJ2-5 | . | TRBD1 | TRBV7-9 | CASSPGQGAFQETQYF | TGTGCCAGCAGCCCGGGACAGGGGGCATTCCAAGAGACCCAGTACTTC
TRBJ2-7 | . | . | TRBV7-8 | CASSLRQNSYEQYF | TGTGCCAGCAGCCTTCGCCAGAACTCCTACGAGCAGTACTTC
TRBJ2-7 | . | . | TRBV20-1 | CSARDRLSSYEQYF | TGCAGTGCTAGAGATAGGTTATCCTCCTACGAGCAGTACTTC
TRBJ2-1 | few | TRBD2 | TRBV20-1 | CSAISGGSDEQFF | TGCAGTGCTATTTCGGGGGGAAGTGATGAGCAGTTCTTC
TRBJ2-5 | few | TRBD1 | TRBV28 | CASSPGTGDRETQYF | TGTGCCAGCAGCCCCGGGACAGGGGATAGAGAGACCCAGTACTTC
TRBJ1-1 | few | . | TRBV29-1 | CSVGDRHGTEAFF | TGCAGCGTCGGGGACCGACACGGCACTGAAGCTTTCTTT
TRBJ2-5 | few | . | TRBV20-1 | CSARAPRGWETQYF | TGCAGTGCTAGAGCTCCTAGGGGGTGGGAGACCCAGTACTTC
TRBJ1-1 | . | . | TRBV6-5 | CASSPGMTEAFF | TGTGCCAGCAGTCCAGGGATGACTGAAGCTTTCTTT
TRBJ1-1 | few | . | TRBV5-1 | CASSLDSYLLPTEAFF | TGCGCCAGCAGCTTGGACAGTTATCTCTTGCCCACTGAAGCTTTCTTT
TRBJ2-1 | . | . | TRBV5-6 | CASSPRASKQFF | TGTGCCAGCAGCCCGCGGGCTAGTAAGCAGTTCTTC
TRBJ2-1 | many | . | TRBV24-1 | CATRTSGKGVDNEQFF | TGTGCCACCAGGACTTCAGGGAAGGGGGTGGACAATGAGCAGTTCTTC
TRBJ2-2 | many | . | TRBV12-3/TRBV12-4 | CATLRNTGELFF | TGTGCCACCCTTAGAAACACCGGGGAGCTGTTTTTT
TRBJ2-7 | many | . | TRBV12-3/TRBV12-4 | CASRTTGRYEQYF | TGTGCCAGCAGGACAACAGGGCGTTACGAGCAGTACTTC
TRBJ2-3 | many | TRBD2 | TRBV7-6 | CASSGTSGRSDTQYF | TGTGCCAGCAGCGGAACTAGCGGGAGATCAGATACGCAGTATTTT
TRBJ2-7 | . | . | TRBV20-1 | CNPRDGGGAYEQYF | TGCAATCCTAGAGATGGAGGGGGGGCCTACGAGCAGTACTTC
TRBJ2-5 | many | . | TRBV29-1 | CSVEERYF | TGCAGCGTTGAGGAACGGTACTTC
TRBJ2-3 | . | TRBD2 | TRBV20-1 | CSARVPGGSDTQYF | TGCAGTGCTAGAGTTCCGGGAGGTTCAGATACGCAGTATTTT
TRBJ2-2 | . | TRBD2 | TRBV9 | CASSVESMWGDPQLAGVTGELFF | TGTGCCAGCAGCGTAGAGTCTATGTGGGGAGATCCACAACTAGCGGGAGTCACCGGGGAGCTGTTTTTT
TRBJ2-1 | few | . | TRBV20-1 | CSAAPENEQFF | TGCAGTGCAGCCCCGGAGAATGAGCAGTTCTTC
TRBJ2-2 | many | . | TRBV12-3/TRBV12-4 | CASSFRGAGTGELFF | TGTGCCAGCAGTTTTAGGGGGGCTGGCACCGGGGAGCTGTTTTTT
TRBJ2-1 | . | TRBD2 | TRBV6-5 | CASSYRGLAGGNPEDEQFF | TGTGCCAGCAGTTACCGGGGACTAGCGGGGGGAAACCCGGAGGATGAGCAGTTCTTC
TRBJ2-1 | . | . | TRBV5-5 | CASSDQTYNEQFF | TGTGCCAGCAGCGACCAGACCTACAATGAGCAGTTCTTC
TRBJ2-1 | . | . | TRBV4-3 | CASSQVHGEADEQFF | TGCGCCAGCAGCCAAGTTCACGGGGAGGCGGATGAGCAGTTCTTC
TRBJ2-3 | few | . | TRBV28 | CASSKVEPGPVGTDTQYF | TGTGCCAGCAGCAAAGTCGAGCCGGGGCCAGTGGGTACAGATACGCAGTATTTT
TRBJ2-7 | many | . | TRBV24-1 | CATSDWHEQYF | TGTGCCACCAGTGATTGGCACGAGCAGTACTTC
TRBJ2-1 | many | TRBD1 | TRBV24-1 | CATSGLPGQGAHNEQFF | TGTGCCACCAGTGGCCTGCCGGGACAGGGGGCTCACAATGAGCAGTTCTTC
TRBJ1-5 | . | . | TRBV28 | CASSLNEGIQPQHF | TGTGCCAGCAGTTTAAATGAAGGGATCCAGCCCCAGCATTTT
TRBJ2-4 | few | . | TRBV19 | CASSPDILWVNIQYF | TGTGCCAGTAGTCCCGACATCTTGTGGGTAAACATTCAGTACTTC